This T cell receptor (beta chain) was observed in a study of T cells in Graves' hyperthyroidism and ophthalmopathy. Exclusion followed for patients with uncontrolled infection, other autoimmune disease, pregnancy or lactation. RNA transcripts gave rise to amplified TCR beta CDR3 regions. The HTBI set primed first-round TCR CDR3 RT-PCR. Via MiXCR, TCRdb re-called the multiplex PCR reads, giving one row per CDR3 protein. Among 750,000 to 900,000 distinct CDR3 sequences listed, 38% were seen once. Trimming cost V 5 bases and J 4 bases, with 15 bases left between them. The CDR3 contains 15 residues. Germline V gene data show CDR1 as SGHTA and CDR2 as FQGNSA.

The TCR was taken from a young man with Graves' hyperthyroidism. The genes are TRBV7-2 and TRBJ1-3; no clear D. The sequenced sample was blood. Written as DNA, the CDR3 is TGTGCCAGCAGCCCAGGCGACTTGTCGGGAAACACCATATATTTT. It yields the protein CASSPGDLSGNTIYF.